Listed below are T cell receptor beta chains from one sample, sequenced in a study of tumor T cells in aggressive B-cell lymphoma. TCRdb keeps only in-frame clones here, not all; method: immunoSEQ multiplex PCR. The sample has about 3,600 clones, roughly 89% seen once. The sample was tumor tissue. The receptor set was obtained from an adult with diffuse large B cell lymphoma. Both conserved end residues are part of each CDR3. A D gene is named only where the DNA matches it firmly. Only part of the rows carry a size: once, few, many, or a class if the clone is expanded.

TRBD1	NA	TRBJ1-6	TRBV6-5	TGTGCCAGCAGGGGACAGACTTATTCACCCCTCCACTTT	CASRGQTYSPLHF
NA	NA	TRBJ1-1	TRBV19	TGTGCCAGTAGTACCATGAGAGGTACGGAGGTGAGGACTGAAGCTTTCTTT	CASSTMRGTEVRTEAFF
NA	NA	TRBJ1-2	TRBV13	TGTGCCAGCAGCCCCACAGTGCAGATTACTAACTATGGCTACACCTTC	CASSPTVQITNYGYTF
NA	NA	TRBJ1-1	TRBV27	TGTGCCAGCAGTTTCATTATGGGGCCTGAAGCTTTCTTT	CASSFIMGPEAFF
NA	NA	TRBJ2-7	TRBV4-2	TGTGCCAGCAGCCAAAACAGGGACGAGCAGTACTTC	CASSQNRDEQYF
TRBD1	NA	TRBJ1-2	TRBV27	TGTGCCAGCAGTCCGGGACAGTACTATGGCTACACCTTT	CASSPGQYYGYTF
NA	NA	TRBJ2-7	TRBV5-1	TGCGCCAGCAGCTTAACAGGGCTGGGAAGCTCCTACGAGCAGTACTTC	CASSLTGLGSSYEQYF
NA	few	TRBJ2-7	TRBV4-1	TGCGCCAGCAGCCAGGGACTGTACTACGAGCAGTACTTC	CASSQGLYYEQYF
TRBD1	once	TRBJ1-2	TRBV5-4	TGTGCCAGCAGCTTAGAGGTGGACAGGGGGCCTGGCTACACCTTC	CASSLEVDRGPGYTF
NA	NA	TRBJ2-5	TRBV9	TGTGCCAGCAGCGCAGCGCCCAGTGGCCTGGAGACCCAGTACTTC	CASSAAPSGLETQYF
NA	NA	TRBJ1-5	TRBV11-2	TGTGCCAGCAGCTTAGATGGAGGGGCACGGCAGCCCCAGCATTTT	CASSLDGGARQPQHF
TRBD1	NA	TRBJ2-7	TRBV2	TGTGCCAGAGGGTTACCGGGACAGGGTTCCTACGAGCAGTACTTC	CARGLPGQGSYEQYF
NA	NA	TRBJ2-5	TRBV7-2	TGTGCCAGCAGCTCAGGGATACAAGAGACCCAGTACTTC	CASSSGIQETQYF
NA	NA	TRBJ1-1	TRBV7-9	TGTGCCAGCAGCCCACCCATGGGGGGAACTGAAGCTTTCTTT	CASSPPMGGTEAFF
NA	NA	TRBJ2-1	TRBV28	TGTGCCAGCATCACCCCCCGGGGTTATGAGCAGTTCTTC	CASITPRGYEQFF
NA	once	TRBJ1-2	TRBV19	TGTGCCAGTAGTTTGGGGCAGGGCGTCTATGGCTACACCTTC	CASSLGQGVYGYTF
TRBD1	NA	TRBJ1-5	TRBV27	TGTGCCAGCAGCGGGACAGGGGGCTCTCAGCCCCAGCATTTT	CASSGTGGSQPQHF
TRBD1	NA	TRBJ2-7	TRBV28	TGTGCCAGCAGTGTCAGGGGGCGGGAGCAGTACTTC	CASSVRGREQYF
TRBD1	once	TRBJ1-4	TRBV27	TGTGCCAGCAGAAAAGGACAGGGCCGTGCAACTAATGAAAAACTGTTTTTT	CASRKGQGRATNEKLFF
NA	few	TRBJ2-1	TRBV27	TGTGCCAGCAGTGTGGACTTCAGAAGCTCCTACAATGAGCAGTTCTTC	CASSVDFRSSYNEQFF
NA	NA	TRBJ2-2	TRBV14	TGTGCCAGCAGCCAAGTGAGCGGGCCAGCCGGGGAGCTGTTTTTT	CASSQVSGPAGELFF
NA	NA	TRBJ1-2	TRBV7-2	TGTGCCAGCAGCTTAGATACCAGAAACTATGGCTACACCTTC	CASSLDTRNYGYTF
NA	NA	TRBJ2-7	TRBV4-3	TGCGCCAGCAGCCAAGGCGTAGGGGTGGCCTACGAGCAGTACTTC	CASSQGVGVAYEQYF
TRBD1	NA	TRBJ1-2	TRBV29-1	TGCAGCGTCGACAGGGACTATGGCTACACCTTC	CSVDRDYGYTF